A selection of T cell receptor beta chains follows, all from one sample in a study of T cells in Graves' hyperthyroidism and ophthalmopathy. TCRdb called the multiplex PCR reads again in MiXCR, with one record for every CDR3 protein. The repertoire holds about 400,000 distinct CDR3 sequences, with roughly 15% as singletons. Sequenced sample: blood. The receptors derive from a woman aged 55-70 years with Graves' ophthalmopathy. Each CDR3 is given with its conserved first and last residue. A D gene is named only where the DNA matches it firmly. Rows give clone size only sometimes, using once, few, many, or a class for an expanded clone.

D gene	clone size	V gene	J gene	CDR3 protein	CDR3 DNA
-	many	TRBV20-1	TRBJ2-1	CSARDSGAPGNEQFF	TGCAGTGCTAGAGATTCGGGCGCGCCTGGCAATGAGCAGTTCTTC
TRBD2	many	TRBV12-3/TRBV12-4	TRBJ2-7	CASSPPGGTSGRIYEQYF	TGTGCCAGCAGCCCACCAGGAGGGACTAGCGGGAGGATCTACGAGCAGTACTTC
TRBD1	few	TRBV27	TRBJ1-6	CASCTGGNSPLHF	TGTGCCAGCTGTACAGGGGGTAATTCACCCCTCCACTTT
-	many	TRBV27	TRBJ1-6	CASSRKTVNSPLHF	TGTGCCAGCAGTCGTAAGACAGTTAATTCACCCCTCCACTTT
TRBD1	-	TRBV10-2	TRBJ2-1	CASSANRGSSYNEQFF	TGCGCCAGCAGTGCAAACAGGGGGTCCTCCTACAATGAGCAGTTCTTC
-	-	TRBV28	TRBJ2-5	CASSRHRERSQETQYF	TGTGCCAGCAGCCGTCACCGGGAGCGAAGCCAAGAGACCCAGTACTTC
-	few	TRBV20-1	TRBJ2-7	CSARGGRAGDPHEQYF	TGCAGTGCTAGAGGCGGAAGGGCAGGGGACCCCCACGAGCAGTACTTC
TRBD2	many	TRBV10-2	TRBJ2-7	CASRRGRGYEQYF	TGCGCCAGCAGGCGCGGGAGGGGCTACGAGCAGTACTTC
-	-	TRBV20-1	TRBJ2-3	CSARTSADTQYF	TGCAGTGCTAGGACGAGCGCAGATACGCAGTATTTT
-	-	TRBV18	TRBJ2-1	CASSPPTPEGWSNEQFF	TGTGCCAGCTCACCCCCGACCCCTGAGGGTTGGTCCAATGAGCAGTTCTTC
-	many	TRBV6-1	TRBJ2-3	CASSSSTSGRIKQYF	-
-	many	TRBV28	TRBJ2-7	CASSSVTAAEQYF	TGTGCCAGCAGTTCAGTCACCGCAGCCGAGCAGTACTTC
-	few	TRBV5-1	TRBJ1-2	CASSLDPSVPYGYTF	TGCGCCAGCAGCTTGGACCCTAGTGTACCCTATGGCTACACCTTC
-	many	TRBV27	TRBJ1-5	CASSLAGSRKGQPQHF	TGTGCCAGCAGTCTCGCCGGGTCCCGGAAGGGTCAGCCCCAGCATTTT
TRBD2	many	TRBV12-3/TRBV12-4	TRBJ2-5	CASSLSSGRETQYF	TGTGCCAGCAGTTTGTCTAGCGGGAGAGAGACCCAGTACTTC
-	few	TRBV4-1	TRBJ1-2	CASSQERRLYYGYTF	TGCGCCAGCAGCCAAGAAAGAAGGCTATACTATGGCTACACCTTC
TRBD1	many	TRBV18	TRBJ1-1	CASSPPDRVGTEAFF	TGTGCCAGCTCACCACCCGACAGGGTGGGGACTGAAGCTTTCTTT
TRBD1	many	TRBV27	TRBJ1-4	CASSLRQGMEDEKLFF	TGTGCCAGCAGCCTAAGACAGGGGATGGAGGATGAAAAACTGTTTTTT
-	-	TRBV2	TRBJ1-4	CASSETEEKLFF	TGTGCCAGCAGTGAAACAGAGGAAAAACTGTTTTTT
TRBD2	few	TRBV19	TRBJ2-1	CASTPPGLAGTEQFF	TGTGCCAGTACCCCACCGGGACTAGCGGGAACTGAGCAGTTCTTC
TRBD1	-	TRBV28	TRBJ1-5	CASSRTGGRGNQPQHF	TGTGCCAGCAGTCGTACAGGGGGCCGAGGCAATCAGCCCCAGCATTTT
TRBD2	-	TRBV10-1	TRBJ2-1	CASTEAGTSGRWEQFF	TGCGCCAGCACGGAGGCCGGGACTAGCGGGAGATGGGAGCAGTTCTTC
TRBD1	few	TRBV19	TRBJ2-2	CASRTGGPGELFF	TGTGCCAGTAGGACAGGGGGCCCCGGGGAGCTGTTTTTT
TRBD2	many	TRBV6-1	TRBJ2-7	CASSEAPTSGMYEQYF	TGTGCCAGCAGTGAAGCGCCAACTAGCGGGATGTACGAGCAGTACTTC
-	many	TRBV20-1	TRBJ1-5	CSASLGPVGEPQHF	TGCAGTGCTAGTTTAGGGCCCGTGGGCGAGCCCCAGCATTTT
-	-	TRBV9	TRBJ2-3	CASSPLRVSTDTQYF	TGTGCCAGCAGCCCCTTGAGGGTAAGCACAGATACGCAGTATTTT
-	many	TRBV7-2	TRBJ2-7	CASSEESPYEQYF	TGTGCCAGCAGCGAGGAATCTCCTTACGAGCAGTACTTC
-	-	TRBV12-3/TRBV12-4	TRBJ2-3	CASSRSGADTQYF	TGTGCCAGCAGTCGATCGGGAGCAGATACGCAGTATTTT
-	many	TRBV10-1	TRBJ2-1	CASSGAGTAYNEQFF	TGCGCCAGCAGTGGTGCCGGGACTGCCTACAATGAGCAGTTCTTC
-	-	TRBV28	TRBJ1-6	CASSLYAGADSPLHF	TGTGCCAGCAGTTTATACGCGGGGGCCGATTCACCCCTCCACTTT
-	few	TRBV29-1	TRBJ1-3	CSVEVRGDTIYF	TGCAGCGTTGAGGTCCGCGGGGACACCATATATTTT
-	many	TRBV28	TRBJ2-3	CASSGASSAGTDTQYF	TGTGCCAGCAGTGGTGCTTCGTCGGCGGGGACAGATACGCAGTATTTT
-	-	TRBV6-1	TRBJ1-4	CASSLGPIATNEKLFF	TGTGCCAGCAGTTTGGGACCGATTGCAACTAATGAAAAACTGTTTTTT
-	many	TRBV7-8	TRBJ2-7	CASSHKRYEQYF	TGTGCCAGCAGTCACAAGAGGTACGAGCAGTACTTC
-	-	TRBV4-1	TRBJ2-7	CASRLEQDTEQYF	TGCGCCAGCAGGCTAGAACAGGACACCGAGCAGTACTTC
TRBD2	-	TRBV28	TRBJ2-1	CASSFLAGTYNEQFF	TGTGCCAGCAGTTTCCTAGCGGGAACGTACAATGAGCAGTTCTTC
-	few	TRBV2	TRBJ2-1	CASTYEGYNEQFF	TGTGCCAGCACCTACGAGGGTTACAATGAGCAGTTCTTC
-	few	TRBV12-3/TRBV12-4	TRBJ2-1	CASSPAGRAEQFF	TGTGCCAGCAGTCCCGCCGGCAGGGCTGAGCAGTTCTTC
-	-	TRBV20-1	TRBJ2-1	CSARQPNVPGNEQFF	TGCAGTGCTCGACAACCTAATGTGCCTGGCAATGAGCAGTTCTTC
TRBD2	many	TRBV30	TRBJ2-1	CAWSVAGLNEQFF	TGTGCCTGGAGTGTAGCGGGACTCAATGAGCAGTTCTTC